The 17 T cell receptor beta chains below all came from one sample that was sequenced in a study of lymphopenia after photon versus proton radiotherapy. Method: immunoSEQ multiplex PCR; TCRdb's copy keeps in-frame clones and lacks some. The sample carries approximately 35,000 clones, around 90% recorded once. The specimen comprised peripheral blood, sampled from a patient treated with photon-based radiotherapy. The receptors derive from a woman between 50 and 59 years old with pancreatic cancer.

This rearrangement joins TRBV28 to TRBJ2-7, with TRBD1 identical over 9 bases. V lost 8 bases to trimming and J lost 2 bases; unmatched junction nucleotides: 4. The V gene's germline CDR1 is MDHEN and CDR2 SYDVKM. This CDR3 has 13 residues. CDR3 nucleotide sequence: TGTGCCAGCTGGGACAGGGTCCCCTACGAGCAGTACTTC. Translated, it gives CASWDRVPYEQYF.

V usage is TRBV18 and J usage is TRBJ1-2; the D is unclear. Germline V CDR1 and CDR2: KGHSH, LQKENI. Trimming left V 2 bases short and J 0 bases short, with 10 bases between. The CDR3 sequence is 15 residues long. The CDR3 DNA reads TGTGCCAGCTCACCAACGGCGGGGACTAACTATGGCTACACCTTC. It encodes CASSPTAGTNYGYTF.

This chain links TRBV7-8 with TRBJ1-3; 7 positions match TRBD1. This CDR3 has 15 residues. Germline CDR1 and CDR2: SGHVS and FQNEAQ. The V and J ends lost 1 base and 4 bases, in that order; junction bases with no gene match: 4. The CDR3 spells CASSLDGDRGNTIYF. CDR3 in DNA: TGTGCCAGCAGCTTAGATGGGGACAGAGGAAACACCATATATTTT. The whole variable domain, remainder taken from reference TRBV7-8 and TRBJ1-3, is GAGVSQSPRYKVAKRGQDVALRCDPISGHVSLFWYQQALGQGPEFLTYFQNEAQLDKSGLPSDRFFAERPEGSVSTLKIQRTQQEDSAVYLCASSLDGDRGNTIYFGEGSWLTVV.

V is TRBV4-3 and J is TRBJ2-3, with TRBD1 as a possible D gene (6 bases). The V and J ends lost 2 bases and 5 bases respectively, with 14 bases between them. The CDR3 length is 15 residues. The germline CDR1 and CDR2 sequences are LGHNA and YSLEER. The CDR3 nucleotides are TGCGCCAGCAGCCAACGAGGGGGTGAGGGAGATACGCAGTATTTT. It encodes CASSQRGGEGDTQYF.

The rearrangement links TRBV4-3 to TRBJ1-1; tentative D call: TRBD1 (5 bases). The germline CDR1 and CDR2 sequences are LGHNA and YSLEER. Trimming removed 5 bases from V and 6 bases from J, with 10 bases in between. CDR3 size: 12 residues. The CDR3 loop is CASSLGVSEAFF. CDR3 in DNA: TGCGCCAGCAGCTTAGGGGTCTCTGAAGCTTTCTTT.

The J gene is TRBJ1-2, the V gene TRBV7-2, with 7 bases lining up with TRBD1. The J segment lost 5 bases and the V segment lost 5 bases, leaving 11 bases of the junction unmatched. Germline V CDR1 and CDR2: SGHTA, FQGNSA. The CDR3 sequence is 15 residues long. In nucleotides, the CDR3 is TGTGCCAGCAGCGTACTTAACAGGGGAGAGTATGGCTACACCTTC. Amino acid sequence: CASSVLNRGEYGYTF.

The V and J genes are TRBV7-9 and TRBJ2-7; D might be TRBD1 or TRBD2, each matching 5 bases. Per germline, CDR1 SEHNR and CDR2 FQNEAQ (reference sequence). V lost 5 bases, J lost 3 bases, and 11 bases lay in between. The CDR3 sequence is 13 residues long. The CDR3 coding sequence is TGTGCCAGCAGCCTACCAGGGAGCTACGAGCAGTACTTC. Amino acid sequence: CASSLPGSYEQYF.

The V call is TRBV6-5, the J call TRBJ1-5; D gene ambiguous. The CDR3 runs to 15 residues. V was shortened by 6 bases and J by 0 bases, with 12 bases between the two germline ends. The germline V gene encodes CDR1 MNHEY and CDR2 SVGAGI. The CDR3 is CASRPTEDSNQPQHF. The DNA of the CDR3 is TGTGCCAGCAGACCCACAGAGGATAGCAATCAGCCCCAGCATTTT.

The chain links TRBV18 to TRBJ2-2, with TRBD1 identical over 9 bases. The CDR3 is made up of 16 amino acids. Looked up from germline, CDR1 is KGHSH and CDR2 is LQKENI. Unmatched junction bases numbered 5, after V lost 2 bases and J lost 4 bases. The CDR3 here is CASSPAMGQGTGELFF. CDR3 nucleotides: TGTGCCAGCTCACCAGCGATGGGACAGGGCACCGGGGAGCTGTTTTTT.

This chain joins TRBV14 and TRBJ1-1; 10 nucleotides align to TRBD1. Germline V gene data show CDR1 as SGHDN and CDR2 as FVKESK. This CDR3 region has 19 residues. The V gene end was trimmed by 1 base and the J gene end by 0 bases; junction bases not matched to a gene: 11. CDR3 in amino acids: CASSQVVGQGGTLNTEAFF. The CDR3 bases are TGTGCCAGCAGCCAAGTTGTCGGACAGGGGGGAACACTGAACACTGAAGCTTTCTTT.

The genes are TRBV7-2 and TRBJ2-7, with 8 positions matching TRBD2. The V gene's germline CDR1 is SGHTA and CDR2 FQGNSA. The CDR3 runs 16 residues. V lost 5 bases, J lost 1 base, and 10 bases stayed unmatched. As DNA, the CDR3 is TGTGCCAGCAGCGGCTGGGGCAGCGGGGGATCCTACGAGCAGTACTTC. Its translation: CASSGWGSGGSYEQYF.

This chain links TRBV5-6 with TRBJ1-2; D uncertain. The germline V gene has CDR1 SGHDT and CDR2 YYEEEE. The V and J ends lost 4 bases and 5 bases respectively, with 15 bases between them. The CDR3 has 14 residues. The chain's CDR3 is CASSVETEAYGYTF. The CDR3 nucleotides read TGTGCCAGCAGCGTGGAAACAGAGGCTTATGGCTACACCTTC.

The gene calls are TRBV2 and TRBJ2-1, with TRBD2 matching 9 bases. V lost 2 bases to trimming and J lost 5 bases; unmatched junction nucleotides: 4. From germline, CDR1 is SNHLY and CDR2 FYNNEI. The length of the CDR3 is 15 residues. This chain's CDR3 is CASSEILAGNNEQFF. The CDR3 coding sequence is TGTGCCAGCAGTGAAATACTAGCGGGTAACAATGAGCAGTTCTTC. The full variable domain, rest sourced from reference TRBV2 and TRBJ2-1, is EPEVTQTPSHQVTQMGQEVILRCVPISNHLYFYWYRQILGQKVEFLVSFYNNEISEKSEIFDDQFSVERPDGSNFTLKIRSTKLEDSAMYFCASSEILAGNNEQFFGPGTRLTVL.

This chain connects TRBV15 to TRBJ1-2; 7 bases are a match to TRBD1. Germline-derived CDR1 and CDR2 are LNHNV and YYDKDF (reference sequence). The CDR3 covers 17 residues. V trimming: 0 bases; J trimming: 1 base; junction bases outside the gene matches: 8. CDR3 nucleotides: TGTGCCACCAGCAGAGAAGGGACAGACGCGGTTAACTATGGCTACACCTTC. Encoded protein: CATSREGTDAVNYGYTF.

CDR3 sequence: CASSEGDRSGETQYF. CDR3 sequence (DNA): TGCGCCAGCAGTGAGGGGGACCGATCCGGAGAGACCCAGTACTTC. This chain joins TRBV10-1 and TRBJ2-5; D is tentatively TRBD1 or TRBD2 (5 bases each). Germline V gene data show CDR1 as WNHNN and CDR2 as SYGVQD (reference sequence). Trimming stripped 2 bases from V and 4 bases from J, with 14 bases between. This CDR3 is built from 15 residues.

The CDR3 DNA is TGTGCCAGCAGTTACGCCCCCGGGACAGGGACCTACGAGCAGTACTTC. Encoded protein: CASSYAPGTGTYEQYF. The J gene is TRBJ2-7, the V gene TRBV6-6; 9 positions match TRBD1. V lost 2 bases, J lost 2 bases, and 7 bases stayed unmatched. Germline-derived CDR1 and CDR2 are MNHNY and SVGAGI (reference sequence). This CDR3 spans 16 amino acids.

The V and J genes are TRBV6-5 and TRBJ1-1; D is perhaps TRBD1 (5 bases). The CDR3 has 14 residues. V was clipped by 2 bases and J by 4 bases, with 11 bases between them. Looked up from germline, CDR1 is MNHEY and CDR2 is SVGAGI. CDR3 protein: CASSYGGLGTEAFF. The CDR3 DNA sequence: TGTGCCAGCAGTTACGGGGGTCTCGGCACTGAAGCTTTCTTT.